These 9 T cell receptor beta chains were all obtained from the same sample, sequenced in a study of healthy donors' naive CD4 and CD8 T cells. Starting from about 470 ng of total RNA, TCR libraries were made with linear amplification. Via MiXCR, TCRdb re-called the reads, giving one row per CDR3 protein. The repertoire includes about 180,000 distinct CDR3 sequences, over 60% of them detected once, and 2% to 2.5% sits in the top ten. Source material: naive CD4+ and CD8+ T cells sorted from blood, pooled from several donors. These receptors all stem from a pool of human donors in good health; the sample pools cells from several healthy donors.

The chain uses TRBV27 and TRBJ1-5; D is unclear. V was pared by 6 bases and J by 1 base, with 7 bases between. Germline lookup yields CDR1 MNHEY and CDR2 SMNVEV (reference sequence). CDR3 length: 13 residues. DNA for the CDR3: TGTGCCAGCAGATCGGGGAGCAATCAGCCCCAGCATTTT. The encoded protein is CASRSGSNQPQHF.

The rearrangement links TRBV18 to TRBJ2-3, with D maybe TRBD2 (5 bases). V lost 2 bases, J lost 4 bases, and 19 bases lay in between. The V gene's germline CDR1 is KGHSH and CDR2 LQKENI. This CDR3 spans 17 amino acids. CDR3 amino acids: CASSPGGRLGSADTQYF. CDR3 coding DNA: TGTGCCAGCTCACCAGGAGGACGGTTGGGGAGCGCAGATACGCAGTATTTT. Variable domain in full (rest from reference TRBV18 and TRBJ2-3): NAGVMQNPRHLVRRRGQEARLRCSPMKGHSHVYWYRQLPEEGLKFMVYLQKENIIDESGMPKERFSAEFPKEGPSILRIQQVVRGDSAAYFCASSPGGRLGSADTQYFGPGTRLTVL.

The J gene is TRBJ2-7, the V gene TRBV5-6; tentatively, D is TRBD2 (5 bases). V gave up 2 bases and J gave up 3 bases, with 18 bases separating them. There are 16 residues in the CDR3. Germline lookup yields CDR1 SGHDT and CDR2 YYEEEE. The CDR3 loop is CASSFSQGSVIYEQYF. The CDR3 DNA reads TGTGCCAGCAGCTTTAGTCAAGGGAGTGTAATCTACGAGCAGTACTTC.

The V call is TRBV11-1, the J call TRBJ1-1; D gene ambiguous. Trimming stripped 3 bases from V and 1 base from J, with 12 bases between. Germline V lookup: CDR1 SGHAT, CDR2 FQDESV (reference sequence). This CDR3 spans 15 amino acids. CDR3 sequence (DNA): TGTGCCAGCAGCTTCCATGATTTCGGGAACACTGAAGCTTTCTTT. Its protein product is CASSFHDFGNTEAFF.

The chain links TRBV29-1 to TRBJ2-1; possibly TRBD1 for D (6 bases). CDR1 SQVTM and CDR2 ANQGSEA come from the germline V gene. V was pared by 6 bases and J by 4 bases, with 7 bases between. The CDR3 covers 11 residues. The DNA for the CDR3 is TGCAGCGTGGGACATTACAATGAGCAGTTCTTC. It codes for CSVGHYNEQFF.

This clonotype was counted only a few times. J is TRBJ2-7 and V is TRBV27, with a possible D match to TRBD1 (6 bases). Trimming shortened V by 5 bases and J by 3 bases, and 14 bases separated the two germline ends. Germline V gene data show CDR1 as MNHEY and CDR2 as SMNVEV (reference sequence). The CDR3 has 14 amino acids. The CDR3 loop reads CASSSQGRFYEQYF. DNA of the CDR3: TGTGCCAGCAGTAGCCAGGGGCGATTCTACGAGCAGTACTTC.

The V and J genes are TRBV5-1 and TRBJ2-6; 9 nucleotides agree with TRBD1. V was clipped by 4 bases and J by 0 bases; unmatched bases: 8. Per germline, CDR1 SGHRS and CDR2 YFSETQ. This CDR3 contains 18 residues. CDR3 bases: TGCGCCAGCAGCAGACAGGGGGACGGACTCTCTGGGGCCAACGTCCTGACTTTC. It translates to CASSRQGDGLSGANVLTF.

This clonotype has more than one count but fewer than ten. The CDR3 loop is CASSSSDSYEQYF. CDR3 nucleotides: TGTGCCAGCAGCTCTAGCGACTCCTACGAGCAGTACTTC. The rearrangement joins TRBV6-5 to TRBJ2-7; a possible D gene is TRBD2 (6 bases). Germline CDR1 reads MNHEY; CDR2 reads SVGAGI. The V end lost 6 bases, the J end lost 0 bases, and 9 bases lay between the germline ends. This CDR3 contains 13 residues.

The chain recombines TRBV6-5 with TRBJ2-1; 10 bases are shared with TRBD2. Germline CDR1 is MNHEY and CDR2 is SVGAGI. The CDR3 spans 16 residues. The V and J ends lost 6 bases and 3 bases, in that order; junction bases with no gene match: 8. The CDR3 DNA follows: TGTGCCAGCAGCCCCTTTCGGACTAGCGGCTACAATGAGCAGTTCTTC. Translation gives CASSPFRTSGYNEQFF.